Described below is a single T cell receptor beta chain sequence and its context. The antigen remains undetermined. The treatment denotes: 15 Gy SBRT to primary tumor, nephrectomy 4 weeks later. Nephrectomy followed 15 Gy stereotactic body radiation by 4 weeks. This renal cell carcinoma was of the clear cell type. Trimming removed 6 bases from V and 1 base from J, with 9 bases in between. Germline CDR1 LNHDA, CDR2 SQIVND (reference sequence). This CDR3 is 13 amino acids long. The sample comes from a study of radiation and T cells in renal cell carcinoma. The protocol was immunoSEQ multiplex PCR, while the TCRdb copy is restricted to in-frame clones and leaves out a portion. Among 15,000 to 20,000 clones listed, around 55% were seen once. Findings and limits, study-wide: Irradiated tumors held more dominant CDR3 motifs than control tumors.

The chain combines TRBV19 with TRBJ2-5; tentatively, D is TRBD2 (6 bases). Specimen: tumor tissue, collected from a patient whose treatment included radiotherapy and nephrectomy. This receptor was taken from a man aged 45-65 years with renal cell carcinoma. DNA of the CDR3: TGTGCCAGTAGCCTGGGACTCCAAGAGACCCAGTACTTC. Its protein product is CASSLGLQETQYF. The whole variable domain, remainder taken from reference TRBV19 and TRBJ2-5, is DGGITQSPKYLFRKEGQNVTLSCEQNLNHDAMYWYRQDPGQGLRLIYYSQIVNDFQKGDIAEGYSVSREKKESFPLTVTSAQKNPTAFYLCASSLGLQETQYFGPGTRLLVL.